The TCR beta chain under discussion was sequenced for a study of blood T cell repertoires in COVID-19. CDR3 length equals 16 residues. V was trimmed by 6 bases and J by 5 bases, leaving 22 bases between them. Germline values: CDR1 MNHEY, CDR2 SMNVEV (reference sequence). Sequencing was performed with immunoSEQ multiplex PCR; in TCRdb, only in-frame clones are kept and a portion is missing. The data hold some 70,000 clones, with approximately 79% observed a single time. This TCR was sampled from a woman aged 55-70 years with acute or convalescent COVID-19. The V and J genes are TRBV27 and TRBJ1-1, with D maybe TRBD1 (6 bases). Input material: peripheral blood. The CDR3 DNA follows: TGTGCCAGCAGCCCACTCCGGAGTGGGGGCTGGACTGAAGCTTTCTTT. Translation gives CASSPLRSGGWTEAFF.